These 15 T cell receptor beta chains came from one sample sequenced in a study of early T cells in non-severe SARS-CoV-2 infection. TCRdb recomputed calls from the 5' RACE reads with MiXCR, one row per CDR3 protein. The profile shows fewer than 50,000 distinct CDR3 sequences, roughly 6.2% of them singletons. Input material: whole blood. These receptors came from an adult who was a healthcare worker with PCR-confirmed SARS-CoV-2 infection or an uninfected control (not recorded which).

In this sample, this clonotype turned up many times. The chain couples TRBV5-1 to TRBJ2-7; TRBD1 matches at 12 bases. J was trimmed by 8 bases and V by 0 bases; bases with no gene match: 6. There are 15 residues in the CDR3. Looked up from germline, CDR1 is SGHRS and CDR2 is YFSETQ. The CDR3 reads CASSLAEGQGAKQYF. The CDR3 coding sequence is TGCGCCAGCAGCTTGGCCGAGGGACAGGGGGCAAAGCAGTACTTC.

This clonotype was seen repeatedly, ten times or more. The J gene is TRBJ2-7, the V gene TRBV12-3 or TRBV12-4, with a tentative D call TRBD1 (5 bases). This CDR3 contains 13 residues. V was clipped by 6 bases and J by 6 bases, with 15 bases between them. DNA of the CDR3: TGTGCCAGCAGCCTCCTGGGGCTCCGCGAGCAGTACTTC. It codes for CASSLLGLREQYF.

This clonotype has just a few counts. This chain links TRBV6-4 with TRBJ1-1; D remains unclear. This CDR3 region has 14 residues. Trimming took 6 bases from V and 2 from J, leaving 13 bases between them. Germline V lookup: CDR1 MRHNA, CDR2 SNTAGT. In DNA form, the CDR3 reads TGTGCCAGCAGAGCCGACTGGGGAAACACTGAAGCTTTCTTT. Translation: CASRADWGNTEAFF.

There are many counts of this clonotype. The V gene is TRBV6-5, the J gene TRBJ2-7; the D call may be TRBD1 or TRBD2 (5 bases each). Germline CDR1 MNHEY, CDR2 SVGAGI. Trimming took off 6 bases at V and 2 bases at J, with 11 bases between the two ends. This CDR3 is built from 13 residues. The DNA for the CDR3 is TGTGCCAGCAGGGGGACGGCAACCTACGAGCAGTACTTC. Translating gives CASRGTATYEQYF.

CDR3 sequence (DNA): TGTGCCAGCAGTATAGGGTTCCGAGAGACCCAGTACTTC. Translation gives CASSIGFRETQYF. The J gene is TRBJ2-5, the V gene TRBV11-2; no firm D call. V was clipped by 6 bases and J by 4 bases, with 12 bases between them. The CDR3 is 13 residues long. Germline V gene data show CDR1 as SGHAT and CDR2 as FQNNGV.

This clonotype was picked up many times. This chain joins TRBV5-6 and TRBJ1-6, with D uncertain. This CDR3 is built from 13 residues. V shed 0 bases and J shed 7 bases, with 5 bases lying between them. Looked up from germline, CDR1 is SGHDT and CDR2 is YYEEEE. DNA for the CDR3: TGTGCCAGCAGCTTGGAAGTGAATTCACCCCTCCACTTT. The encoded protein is CASSLEVNSPLHF.

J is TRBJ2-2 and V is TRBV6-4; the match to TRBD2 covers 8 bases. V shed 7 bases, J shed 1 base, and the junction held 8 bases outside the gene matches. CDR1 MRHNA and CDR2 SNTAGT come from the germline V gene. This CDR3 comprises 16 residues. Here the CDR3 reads CASTEGAGVNTGELFF. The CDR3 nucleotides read TGTGCCAGCACCGAGGGAGCGGGGGTGAACACCGGGGAGCTGTTTTTT.

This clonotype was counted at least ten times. This chain's CDR3 is CASSSLAGVLYEQYF. The CDR3 bases are TGTGCCAGCAGCTCTCTAGCGGGGGTTCTCTACGAGCAGTACTTC. V is TRBV3-1 and J is TRBJ2-7; TRBD2 matches at 10 bases. The CDR3 is made up of 15 amino acids. Germline V gene lookup returns CDR1 LGHDT and CDR2 YNNKEL (reference sequence). V dropped 5 bases and J dropped 3; count of bases not matched to a gene: 7.

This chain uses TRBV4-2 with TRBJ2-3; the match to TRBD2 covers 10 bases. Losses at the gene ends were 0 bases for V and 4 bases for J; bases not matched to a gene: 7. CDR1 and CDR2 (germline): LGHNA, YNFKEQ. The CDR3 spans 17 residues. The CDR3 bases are TGTGCCAGCAGCCAAGATCTAAGCGGGGGGGCCCCAGATACGCAGTATTTT. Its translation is CASSQDLSGGAPDTQYF.

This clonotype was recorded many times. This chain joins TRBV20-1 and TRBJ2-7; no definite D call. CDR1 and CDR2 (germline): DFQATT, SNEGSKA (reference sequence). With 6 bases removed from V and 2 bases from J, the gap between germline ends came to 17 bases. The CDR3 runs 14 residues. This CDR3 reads CSANRPPDAYEQYF. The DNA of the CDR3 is TGCAGTGCCAATCGACCTCCCGACGCCTACGAGCAGTACTTC.

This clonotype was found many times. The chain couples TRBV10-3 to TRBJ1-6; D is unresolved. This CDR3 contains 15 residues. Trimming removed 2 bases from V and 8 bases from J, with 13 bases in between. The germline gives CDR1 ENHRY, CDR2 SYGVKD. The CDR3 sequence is CAISEKGPKDSPLHF. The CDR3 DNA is TGTGCCATCAGTGAGAAGGGTCCAAAGGATTCACCCCTCCACTTT.

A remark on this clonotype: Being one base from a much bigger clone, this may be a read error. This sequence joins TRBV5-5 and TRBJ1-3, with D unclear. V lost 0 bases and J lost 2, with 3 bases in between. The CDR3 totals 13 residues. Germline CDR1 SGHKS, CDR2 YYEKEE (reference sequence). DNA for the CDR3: TGTGCCAGCAGCTTGGTTACTGGAAACACCATATATTTT. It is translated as CASSLVTGNTIYF.

The CDR3 here is CASTRTGTQYNEQFF. The CDR3 nucleotides are TGTGCCAGCACTCGGACCGGGACACAGTACAATGAGCAGTTCTTC. This chain uses TRBV12-3 or TRBV12-4 with TRBJ2-1, with a possible D match to TRBD1 (6 bases). V was cut by 7 bases and J by 4 bases, with 17 bases left in between. There are 15 residues in the CDR3.

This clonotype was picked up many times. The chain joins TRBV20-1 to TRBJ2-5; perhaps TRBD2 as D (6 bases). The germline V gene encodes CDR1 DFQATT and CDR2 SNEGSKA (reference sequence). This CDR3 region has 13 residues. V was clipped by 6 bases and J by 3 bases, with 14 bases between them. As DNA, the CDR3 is TGCAGTGCCGAGACGGCGGGGAAAGAGACCCAGTACTTC. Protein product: CSAETAGKETQYF.

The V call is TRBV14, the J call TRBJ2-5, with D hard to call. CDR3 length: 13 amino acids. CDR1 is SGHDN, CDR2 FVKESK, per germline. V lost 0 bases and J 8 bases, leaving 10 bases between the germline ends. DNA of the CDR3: TGTGCCAGCAGCCAAGATCGTTCGGGTACCCAGTACTTC. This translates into CASSQDRSGTQYF.